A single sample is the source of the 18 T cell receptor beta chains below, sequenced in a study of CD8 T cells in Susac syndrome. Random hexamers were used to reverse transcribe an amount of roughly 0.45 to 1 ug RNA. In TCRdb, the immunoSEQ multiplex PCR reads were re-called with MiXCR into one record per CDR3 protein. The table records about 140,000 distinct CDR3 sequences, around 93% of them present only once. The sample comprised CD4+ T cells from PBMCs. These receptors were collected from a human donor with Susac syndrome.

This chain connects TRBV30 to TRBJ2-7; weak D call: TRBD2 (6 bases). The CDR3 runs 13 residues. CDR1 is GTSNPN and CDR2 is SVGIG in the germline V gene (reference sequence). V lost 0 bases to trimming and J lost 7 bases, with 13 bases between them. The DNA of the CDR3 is TGTGCCTGGAGTGTTTCGAAGGGGAGGGAGCAGTACTTC. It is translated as CAWSVSKGREQYF.

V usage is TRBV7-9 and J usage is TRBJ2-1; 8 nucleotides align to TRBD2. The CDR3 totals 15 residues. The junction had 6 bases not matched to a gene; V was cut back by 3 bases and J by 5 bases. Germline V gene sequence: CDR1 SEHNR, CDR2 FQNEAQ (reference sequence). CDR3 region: CASSLSGSFHNEQFF. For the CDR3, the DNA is TGTGCCAGCAGCTTGAGCGGGAGTTTCCACAATGAGCAGTTCTTC. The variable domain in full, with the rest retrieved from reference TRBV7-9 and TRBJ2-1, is DTGVSQNPRHKITKRGQNVTFRCDPISEHNRLYWYRQTLGQGPEFLTYFQNEAQLEKSRLLSDRFSAERPKGSFSTLEIQRTEQGDSAMYLCASSLSGSFHNEQFFGPGTRLTVL.

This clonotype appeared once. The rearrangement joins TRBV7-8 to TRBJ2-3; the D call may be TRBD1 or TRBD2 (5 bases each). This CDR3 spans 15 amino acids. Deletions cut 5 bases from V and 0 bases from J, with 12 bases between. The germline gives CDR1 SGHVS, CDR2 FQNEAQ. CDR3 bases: TGTGCCAGCAGCCCCAGAGGGGTTAGCACAGATACGCAGTATTTT. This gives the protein CASSPRGVSTDTQYF.

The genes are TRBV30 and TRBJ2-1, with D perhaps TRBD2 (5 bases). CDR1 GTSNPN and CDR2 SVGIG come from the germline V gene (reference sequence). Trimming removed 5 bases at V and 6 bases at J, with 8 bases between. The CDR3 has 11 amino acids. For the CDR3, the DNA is TGTGCCTGGGGCCGGGGCAATGAGCAGTTCTTC. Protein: CAWGRGNEQFF.

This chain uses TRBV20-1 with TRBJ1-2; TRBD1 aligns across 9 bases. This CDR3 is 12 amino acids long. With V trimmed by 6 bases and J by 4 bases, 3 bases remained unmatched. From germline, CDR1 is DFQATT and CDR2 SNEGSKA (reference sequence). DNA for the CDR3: TGCAGTGCAGGGACAGGGTCCTATGGCTACACCTTC. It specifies CSAGTGSYGYTF.

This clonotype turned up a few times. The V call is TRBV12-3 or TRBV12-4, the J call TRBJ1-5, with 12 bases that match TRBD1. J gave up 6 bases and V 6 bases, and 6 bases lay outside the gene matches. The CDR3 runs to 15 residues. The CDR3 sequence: CASSPGTGGLQPQHF. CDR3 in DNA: TGTGCCAGCAGCCCGGGGACAGGGGGCCTTCAGCCCCAGCATTTT.

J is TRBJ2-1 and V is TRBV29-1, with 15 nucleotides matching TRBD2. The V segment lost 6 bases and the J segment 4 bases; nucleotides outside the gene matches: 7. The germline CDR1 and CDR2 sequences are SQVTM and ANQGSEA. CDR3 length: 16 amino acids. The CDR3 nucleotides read TGCAGCGTGACCGGGACTAGCGGGAGGTTTTACAATGAGCAGTTCTTC. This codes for CSVTGTSGRFYNEQFF.

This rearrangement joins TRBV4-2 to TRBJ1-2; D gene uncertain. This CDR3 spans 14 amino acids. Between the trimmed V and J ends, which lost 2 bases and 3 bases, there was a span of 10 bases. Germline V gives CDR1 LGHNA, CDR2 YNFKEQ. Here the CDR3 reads CASSQIFGHYGYTF. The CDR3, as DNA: TGTGCCAGCAGCCAAATCTTTGGACACTATGGCTACACCTTC.

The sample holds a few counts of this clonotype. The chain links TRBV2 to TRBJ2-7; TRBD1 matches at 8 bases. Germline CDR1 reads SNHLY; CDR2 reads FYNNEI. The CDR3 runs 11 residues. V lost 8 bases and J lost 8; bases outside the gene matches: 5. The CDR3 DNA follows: TGTGCCAGCCGAAGACAGGGGCAGCAGTACTTC. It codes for CASRRQGQQYF.

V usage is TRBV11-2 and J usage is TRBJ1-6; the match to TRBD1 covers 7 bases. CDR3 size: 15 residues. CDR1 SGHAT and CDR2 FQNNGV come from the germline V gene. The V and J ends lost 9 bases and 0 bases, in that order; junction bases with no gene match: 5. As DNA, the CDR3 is TGTGCCAGTAACTCAGGGGGCTCCTATAATTCACCCCTCCACTTT. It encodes CASNSGGSYNSPLHF. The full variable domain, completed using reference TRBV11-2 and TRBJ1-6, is EAGVAQSPRYKIIEKRQSVAFWCNPISGHATLYWYQQILGQGPKLLIQFQNNGVVDDSQLPKDRFSAERLKGVDSTLKIQPAKLEDSAVYLCASNSGGSYNSPLHFGNGTRLTVT.

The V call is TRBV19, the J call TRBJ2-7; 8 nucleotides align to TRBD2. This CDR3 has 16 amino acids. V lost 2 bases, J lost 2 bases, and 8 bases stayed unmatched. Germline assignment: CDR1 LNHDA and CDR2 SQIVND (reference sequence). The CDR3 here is CASSIRLTSGAYEQYF. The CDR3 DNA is TGTGCCAGTAGTATACGGCTCACTAGCGGAGCCTACGAGCAGTACTTC.

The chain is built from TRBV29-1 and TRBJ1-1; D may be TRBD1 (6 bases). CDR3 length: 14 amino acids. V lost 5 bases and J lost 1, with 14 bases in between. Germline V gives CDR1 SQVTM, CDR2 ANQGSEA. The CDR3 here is CSVRPRGENTEAFF. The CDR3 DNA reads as TGCAGCGTTCGCCCGAGGGGGGAGAACACTGAAGCTTTCTTT.

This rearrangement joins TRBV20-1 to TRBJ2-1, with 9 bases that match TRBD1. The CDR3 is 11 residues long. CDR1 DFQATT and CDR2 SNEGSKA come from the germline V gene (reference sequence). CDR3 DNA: TGCGCCGGGACAGGGTGGGATGAGCAGTTCTTC. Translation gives CAGTGWDEQFF.

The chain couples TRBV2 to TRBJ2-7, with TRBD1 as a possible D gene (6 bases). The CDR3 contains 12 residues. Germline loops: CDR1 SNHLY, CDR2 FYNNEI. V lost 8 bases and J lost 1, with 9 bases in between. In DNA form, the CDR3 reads TGTGCCAGCCAGACAGGTTCCTACGAGCAGTACTTC. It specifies CASQTGSYEQYF.

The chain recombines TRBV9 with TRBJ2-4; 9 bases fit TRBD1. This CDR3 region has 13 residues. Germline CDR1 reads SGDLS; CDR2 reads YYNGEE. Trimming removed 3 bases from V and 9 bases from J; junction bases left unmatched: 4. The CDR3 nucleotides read TGTGCCAGCAGCGAAACGACAGGGGGCATTCAGTACTTC. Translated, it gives CASSETTGGIQYF.

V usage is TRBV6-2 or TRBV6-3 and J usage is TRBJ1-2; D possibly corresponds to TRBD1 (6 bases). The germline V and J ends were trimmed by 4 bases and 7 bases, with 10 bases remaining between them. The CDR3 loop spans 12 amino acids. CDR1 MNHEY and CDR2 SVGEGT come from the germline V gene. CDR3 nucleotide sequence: TGTGCCAGCAGTTCGGGGGGGCTTGGCTACACCTTC. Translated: CASSSGGLGYTF.

The CDR3 protein is CSARDEGQNQPQHF. The CDR3 DNA is TGCAGTGCTAGAGATGAGGGACAGAATCAGCCCCAGCATTTT. The chain links TRBV20-1 to TRBJ1-5; 7 nucleotides align to TRBD1. This CDR3 comprises 14 residues. The J segment lost 4 bases and the V segment lost 0 bases, leaving 3 bases of the junction unmatched. Germline assignment: CDR1 DFQATT and CDR2 SNEGSKA (reference sequence).

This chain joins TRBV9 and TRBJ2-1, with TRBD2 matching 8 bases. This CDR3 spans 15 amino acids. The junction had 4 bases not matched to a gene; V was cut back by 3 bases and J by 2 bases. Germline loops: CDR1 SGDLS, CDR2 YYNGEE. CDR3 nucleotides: TGTGCCAGCAGCGCCTTTAGCGGGACCTACAATGAGCAGTTCTTC. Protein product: CASSAFSGTYNEQFF.